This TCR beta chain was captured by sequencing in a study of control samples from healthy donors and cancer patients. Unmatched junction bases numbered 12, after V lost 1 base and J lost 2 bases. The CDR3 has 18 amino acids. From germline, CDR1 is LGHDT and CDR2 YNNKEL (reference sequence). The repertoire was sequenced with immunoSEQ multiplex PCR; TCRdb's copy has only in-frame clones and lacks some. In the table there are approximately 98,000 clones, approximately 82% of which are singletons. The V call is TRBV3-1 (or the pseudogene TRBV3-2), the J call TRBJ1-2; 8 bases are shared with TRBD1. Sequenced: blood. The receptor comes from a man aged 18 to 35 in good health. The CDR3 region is CASSQGYRAGGANYGYTF. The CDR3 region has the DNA TGTGCCAGCAGCCAAGGTTATAGGGCAGGGGGCGCGAACTATGGCTACACCTTC.